This T cell receptor beta chain came from a study of shared clonotypes between healthy human individuals. Germline-derived CDR1 and CDR2 are MNHEY and SVGAGI. The ends were cut back, 3 bases at V and 2 bases at J, with 11 bases in the middle. The CDR3 spans 16 residues. On this clone: The antigen remains unidentified.

Positively selected for CCR7, the CD45RO-negative cells used as naive CD8 cells excluded terminally differentiated effector memory CD45RA+ cells. Study-level points and caveats: Memory subsets generally showed smaller estimated richness than naive subsets did. Non-shared clonotypes were found to have lower generation probabilities than the clonotypes that were shared by all four of the sorted-subset donors.

The assay was immunoSEQ multiplex PCR, and TCRdb's table has in-frame clones only and misses some. The sample shows 1.5 million to 2.5 million clones, about 95% of them seen only once. The sample comprised naive CD8+ T cells sorted from blood. The TCR originated in a man aged 18 to 35 in good health. V usage is TRBV6-5 and J usage is TRBJ1-6; D unresolved. The CDR3 DNA follows: TGTGCCAGCAGTTATTCGGCCCAGGCCTATAATTCACCCCTCCACTTT. This sequence encodes CASSYSAQAYNSPLHF.